A selection of T cell receptor beta chains follows, all from one sample in a study of blood T cell repertoires in COVID-19. Using immunoSEQ multiplex PCR, the repertoire was profiled, and TCRdb retains in-frame clones only, with some absent. The sample holds approximately 150,000 clones, around 86% seen once. Input material: peripheral blood. The receptors come from a man aged 45-65 years who had recovered from COVID-19. Each CDR3 is given with its conserved first and last residue. Each record gives: CDR3 DNA, CDR3 protein, D gene, V gene, CDR3 length, J gene, clone size. The D gene is left open where the match is weak. A row's size may be missing; if present it is once, few, many or a size class.

TGTGCCAGCAGCCCCTGGACTAGCGGGACCACCAATGAGCAGTTCTTC CASSPWTSGTTNEQFF TRBD2 TRBV3-1/TRBV3-2 16 TRBJ2-1 .
TGTGCCAGCAGCCAAGTCCTACTAGCGGGGGGTATTTACAATGAGCAGTTCTTC CASSQVLLAGGIYNEQFF TRBD2 TRBV14 18 TRBJ2-1 .
TGTGCCAGCAGTCCCAGGGGAGCGGGGGGGTTGTACAATGAGCAGTTCTTC CASSPRGAGGLYNEQFF TRBD2 TRBV6-2/TRBV6-3 17 TRBJ2-1 .
TGTGCCATCAGTGGGCACAGGGGGGACCAAGAGACCCAGTACTTC CAISGHRGDQETQYF TRBD1 TRBV10-3 15 TRBJ2-5 .
TGTGCCAGCAGGTATAACAGGGACAGCTCCTACGAGCAGTACTTC CASRYNRDSSYEQYF TRBD1 TRBV6-1 15 TRBJ2-7 .
TGTGCCAGCAGCCCCCCCGGGGGTAGCGGCGAGACCCAGTACTTC CASSPPGGSGETQYF . TRBV11-2 15 TRBJ2-5 .
TGCGCCAGCAGCTCCCCGGGACAAAGCACAGATACGCAGTATTTT CASSSPGQSTDTQYF . TRBV4-3 15 TRBJ2-3 .
TGTGCCAGCAGCTCGGACAGGGCCCCCATCTATGGCTACACCTTC CASSSDRAPIYGYTF TRBD1 TRBV5-4 15 TRBJ1-2 .
TGTGCCTGGAGTGCTCTCCGACAGTATGGCTACACCTTC CAWSALRQYGYTF . TRBV30 13 TRBJ1-2 .
TGTGCCAGCAGCCCATACCCCGGGGACAGCAACACCGGGGAGCTGTTTTTT CASSPYPGDSNTGELFF TRBD1 TRBV9 17 TRBJ2-2 once
TGTGCCAGCAGGACCCCAAGGGGCTTGAGCTCCTACGAGCAGTACTTC CASRTPRGLSSYEQYF . TRBV6-4 16 TRBJ2-7 .
TGTGCCAGCAGCCCAGACAGGGGGTACCAAGAGACCCAGTACTTC CASSPDRGYQETQYF TRBD1 TRBV7-2 15 TRBJ2-5 once
TGTGCCAGCCTCCCGGGGGGGCTAGCTATAGCGACCCAGTACTTC CASLPGGLAIATQYF TRBD2 TRBV3-1/TRBV3-2 15 TRBJ2-5 .
TGTGCCAGCAGCTCAGGGGCCAGGGATAACTATGGCTACACCTTC CASSSGARDNYGYTF . TRBV6-6 15 TRBJ1-2 .
TGTGCCATCAGTGAGTCTCTAGCGGGGGGTGCAGATACGCAGTATTTT CAISESLAGGADTQYF TRBD2 TRBV10-3 16 TRBJ2-3 .
TGCAGCGTTGAGGTCAACCGGGACAGGGGGCAGGAGCAGTACTTC CSVEVNRDRGQEQYF TRBD1 TRBV29-1 15 TRBJ2-7 once
TGTGCCAGCAGCGTATCGGGACTTAACTCTGGTGCCAACGTCCTGACTTTC CASSVSGLNSGANVLTF . TRBV7-9 17 TRBJ2-6 .
TGTGCCAGCAGCGTTCAGGCTTCTTACAATGAGCAGTTCTTC CASSVQASYNEQFF . TRBV5-4 14 TRBJ2-1 .
TGTGCCAGCAGGCCTTCCGGAGGGGACAGGGGCTACACCTTC CASRPSGGDRGYTF TRBD1 TRBV25-1 14 TRBJ1-2 .
TGTGCCACCCTAAAAGGTGGAGAAGCTAACTATGGCTACACCTTC CATLKGGEANYGYTF . TRBV6-5 15 TRBJ1-2 .
TGTGCCAGCAGTAAGGGACAGGCTACGCCGAACACTGAAGCTTTCTTT CASSKGQATPNTEAFF TRBD1 TRBV6-6 16 TRBJ1-1 .
TGTGCCAGCAGTGAAGGGACTAGCGGGGGGGTAACCGATACGCAGTATTTT CASSEGTSGGVTDTQYF TRBD2 TRBV25-1 17 TRBJ2-3 once
TGTGCCAGCAGCTTAGTATCCCCCCCCACCGGGGAGCTGTTTTTT CASSLVSPPTGELFF . TRBV7-2 15 TRBJ2-2 .
TGTGCCAGCAGCGTAGTCTCCGGGGGGACAACGAACACCGGGGAGCTGTTTTTT CASSVVSGGTTNTGELFF . TRBV9 18 TRBJ2-2 .
TGTGCCAGCTCACCCGGACAGGGGAACACTGAAGCTTTCTTT CASSPGQGNTEAFF TRBD1 TRBV18 14 TRBJ1-1 .
TGTGCCAGTAGTATAGCCGAGGGACAGAACTATGGCTACACCTTC CASSIAEGQNYGYTF TRBD1 TRBV19 15 TRBJ1-2 .
TGTGCCAGTAGTACCGTGACAGGGGGAGATACGCAGTATTTT CASSTVTGGDTQYF TRBD1 TRBV19 14 TRBJ2-3 .
TGTGCCAGCAGCCAAACTGCAACTAATGAAAAACTGTTTTTT CASSQTATNEKLFF . TRBV9 14 TRBJ1-4 .
TGCGCCAGCAGCTTGGAAGGGACAGGGGTCTTCTACGAGCAGTACTTC CASSLEGTGVFYEQYF TRBD1 TRBV5-1 16 TRBJ2-7 .
TGTGCCAGCAGCTTAGTGGGGCTGGTCTACAATGAGCAGTTCTTC CASSLVGLVYNEQFF . TRBV11-3 15 TRBJ2-1 .
TGTGCCAGCAGTTTACTGCGTCAGCCCCAGCATTTT CASSLLRQPQHF . TRBV12-3/TRBV12-4 12 TRBJ1-5 .
TGCGCCAGCAGCTTAGGGCCGGGACAGCAAAACATTCAGTACTTC CASSLGPGQQNIQYF TRBD1 TRBV5-1 15 TRBJ2-4 .
TGCGCCAGCAGCTCCCTCGAGGGATACCGAGAGACCCAGTACTTC CASSSLEGYRETQYF . TRBV5-1 15 TRBJ2-5 .
TGCGCCAGCAGCTTTGGGACAGCTACAAACACTGAAGCTTTCTTT CASSFGTATNTEAFF TRBD1 TRBV5-1 15 TRBJ1-1 .
TGTGCCAGCAGTTGGACAGGGGTCACAGATACGCAGTATTTT CASSWTGVTDTQYF TRBD1 TRBV27 14 TRBJ2-3 .
TGTGCCAGCAGGCTGATCCAAACGGGCACCGGGGAGCTGTTTTTT CASRLIQTGTGELFF . TRBV5-5 15 TRBJ2-2 once
TGTGCCAGCAGTATCGGGAACACTGAAGCTTTCTTT CASSIGNTEAFF . TRBV6-5 12 TRBJ1-1 .
TGTGCCAGCAGCCAAGCCGGCAGGGCGAACACTGAAGCTTTCTTT CASSQAGRANTEAFF . TRBV7-6 15 TRBJ1-1 once
TGTGCCAGCTCACCAGAGAGCGGGGAGGGTCCAGATACGCAGTATTTT CASSPESGEGPDTQYF TRBD2 TRBV18 16 TRBJ2-3 .
TGCGCCAGCAGGATCACGACTAGCCCCCTGGGTACCCAGTACTTC CASRITTSPLGTQYF TRBD2 TRBV5-1 15 TRBJ2-5 .
TGTGCCAGCAAGACAGGGGGCAATAGCTATGGCTACACCTTC CASKTGGNSYGYTF TRBD1 TRBV19 14 TRBJ1-2 .
TGTGCCAGCAGTGAAAAAACAGGGTGGTATGACACTGAAGCTTTCTTT CASSEKTGWYDTEAFF . TRBV2 16 TRBJ1-1 once
TGTGCCAGCAGCAACGGACTAGCGGGGGCCTACGAGCAGTACTTC CASSNGLAGAYEQYF TRBD2 TRBV6-2/TRBV6-3 15 TRBJ2-7 .
TGTGCCAGCAGCTTGGACAGGGGAGGTGGAAACACCATATATTTT CASSLDRGGGNTIYF TRBD1 TRBV5-4 15 TRBJ1-3 .
TGTGCCAGCAGCGAGACAACATACCAAGAGACCCAGTACTTC CASSETTYQETQYF . TRBV9 14 TRBJ2-5 .
TGTGCCAGCAGTTCGGACAGGGTGTTTGGTTCACCCCTCCACTTT CASSSDRVFGSPLHF TRBD1 TRBV5-5 15 TRBJ1-6 .
TGTGCCAGCTGCGGGGGCGGGGCCTACCAAGAGACCCAGTACTTC CASCGGGAYQETQYF . TRBV11-2 15 TRBJ2-5 .